This TCR beta chain stems from a study of shared clonotypes between healthy human individuals. Overall study results and limits: Clonotype sharing among donors was thought likely to change with sequencing depth.

To note about this clone: Its antigen is not identified.

Trimming shortened V by 1 base and J by 4 bases, and 8 bases separated the two germline ends. Germline V gene lookup returns CDR1 MNHNY and CDR2 SVGAGI (reference sequence). The CDR3 totals 14 residues. Sorted-subset replicate PCRs used 200 ng of genomic DNA. This amount corresponded to about 30,000 T cell genomes. Data came from immunoSEQ multiplex PCR; TCRdb stores just in-frame clones and leaves some out. Here the sample spans 2 million to 3 million clones, approximately 93% being singletons. The sequence was obtained from a man younger than 30 in good health. Some clones in this sample may be carry-over from other donors' samples. The V gene is TRBV6-6, the J gene TRBJ1-3; D gene unclear. The sequenced sample consisted of naive CD4+ T cells from PBMCs. Subset reported: CD45RA+ positively selected. The CDR3 reads CASSYLEDGNTIYF. The CDR3 bases are TGTGCCAGCAGTTACTTGGAGGACGGAAACACCATATATTTT.